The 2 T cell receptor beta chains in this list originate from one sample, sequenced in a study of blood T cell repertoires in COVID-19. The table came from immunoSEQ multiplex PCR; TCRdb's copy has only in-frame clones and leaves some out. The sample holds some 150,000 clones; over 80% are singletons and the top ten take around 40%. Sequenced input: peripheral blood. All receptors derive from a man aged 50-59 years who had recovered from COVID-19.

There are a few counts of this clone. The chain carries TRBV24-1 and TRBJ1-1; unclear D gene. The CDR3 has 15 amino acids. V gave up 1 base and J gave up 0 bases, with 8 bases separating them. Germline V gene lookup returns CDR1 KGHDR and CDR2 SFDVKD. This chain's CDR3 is CATSDFREMNTEAFF. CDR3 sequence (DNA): TGTGCCACCAGTGATTTTAGGGAGATGAACACTGAAGCTTTCTTT.

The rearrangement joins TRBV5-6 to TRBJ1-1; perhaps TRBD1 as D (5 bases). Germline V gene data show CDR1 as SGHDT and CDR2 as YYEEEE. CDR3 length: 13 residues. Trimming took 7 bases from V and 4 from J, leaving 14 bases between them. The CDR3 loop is CASGLQVFTEAFF. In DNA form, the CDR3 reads TGTGCCAGCGGGTTACAGGTTTTCACTGAAGCTTTCTTT.